The T cell receptor (beta chain) under discussion was sequenced for a study of cytomegalovirus exposure and HLA in healthy donors. With 60 Vbeta and 13 Jbeta primers, the PCR was carried out. The method was immunoSEQ multiplex PCR; TCRdb's version includes in-frame clones alone and lacks a portion of them. The sample records 170,000 or so clones, roughly 87% being singletons. CDR3 length equals 16 residues. V shed 4 bases and J 4 bases; nucleotides not matched to a gene: 12. Germline loops: CDR1 SGHTA, CDR2 FQGNSA. Study results and limitations: TCR beta chain V- and J-gene trimming was linked, in a later analysis, to a missense variant in DCLRE1C. The investigators catalogued 150 to 200 TCR beta chains as cytomegalovirus-associated.

For this clone: The antigen remains undetermined.

The receptor's source is a man in his forties or fifties in good health and CMV-seronegative. The sequenced sample consisted of PBMCs. The chain combines TRBV7-2 with TRBJ2-5, with 7 bases that match TRBD2. The CDR3: CASSSSGPSGPETQYF. The CDR3 region has the DNA TGTGCCAGCAGCTCTTCTGGACCTAGCGGACCAGAGACCCAGTACTTC. The variable domain in full, with the rest retrieved from reference TRBV7-2 and TRBJ2-5, is GAGVSQSPSNKVTEKGKDVELRCDPISGHTALYWYRQSLGQGLEFLIYFQGNSAPDKSGLPSDRFSAERTGGSVSTLTIQRTQQEDSAVYLCASSSSGPSGPETQYFGPGTRLLVL.